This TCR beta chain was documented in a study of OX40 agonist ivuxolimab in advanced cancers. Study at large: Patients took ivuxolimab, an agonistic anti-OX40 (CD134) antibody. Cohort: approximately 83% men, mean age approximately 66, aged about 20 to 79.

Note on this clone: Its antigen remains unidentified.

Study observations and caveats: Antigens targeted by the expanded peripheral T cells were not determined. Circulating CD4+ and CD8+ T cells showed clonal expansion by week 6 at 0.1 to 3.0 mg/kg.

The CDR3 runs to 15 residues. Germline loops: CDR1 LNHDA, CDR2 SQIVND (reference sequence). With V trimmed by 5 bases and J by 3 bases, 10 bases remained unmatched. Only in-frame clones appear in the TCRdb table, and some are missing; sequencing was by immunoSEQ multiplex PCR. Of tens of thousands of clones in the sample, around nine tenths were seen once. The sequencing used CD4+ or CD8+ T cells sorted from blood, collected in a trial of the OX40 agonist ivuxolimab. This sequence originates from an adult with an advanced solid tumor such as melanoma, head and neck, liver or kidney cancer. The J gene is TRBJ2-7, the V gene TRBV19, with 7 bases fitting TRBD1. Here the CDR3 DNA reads TGTGCCAGTAGTGAGCAGGGGGTGTCGGGCTACGAGCAGTACTTC. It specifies CASSEQGVSGYEQYF.